These 30 T cell receptor beta chains came from one sample sequenced in a study of blood T cell repertoires in COVID-19. Repertoires were generated with immunoSEQ multiplex PCR, while TCRdb's copy carries only in-frame clones and drops some. The sample includes under 50,000 clones, 79% of them seen just once. The sample was peripheral blood. The origin of the receptors is a man aged 65 to 79 with acute or convalescent COVID-19.

The CDR3 DNA is TGTGCCAGCAGGATGCCTGGCGGCAATGAGCAGTTCTTC. Its translation: CASRMPGGNEQFF. V and J are TRBV6-5 and TRBJ2-1; D call uncertain. From germline, CDR1 is MNHEY and CDR2 SVGAGI. V was pared by 6 bases and J by 6 bases, with 12 bases between. The CDR3 contains 13 residues.

This chain uses TRBV28 with TRBJ1-6, with D possibly matching TRBD1 (5 bases). Deletions cut 6 bases from V and 15 bases from J, with 12 bases between. CDR1 and CDR2 (germline): MDHEN, SYDVKM. The CDR3 spans 11 residues. The CDR3 sequence: CASRSQVYLHF. Written as DNA, the CDR3 is TGTGCCAGCAGATCACAGGTGTACCTCCACTTT.

This clone was seen only once. The chain combines TRBV7-8 with TRBJ1-5, with 10 bases aligning to TRBD1. CDR3 length: 16 residues. The V and J ends lost 5 bases and 7 bases, in that order; junction bases with no gene match: 11. Germline lookup yields CDR1 SGHVS and CDR2 FQNEAQ. Here the CDR3 reads CASSPTRDRGGQPQHF. The DNA of the CDR3 is TGTGCCAGCAGCCCGACGCGGGACAGGGGCGGACAGCCCCAGCATTTT.

The genes are TRBV6-1 and TRBJ1-6, with D possibly TRBD1 on 5 matching bases. Trimming stripped 6 bases from V and 10 bases from J, with 13 bases between. Looked up from germline, CDR1 is MNHNS and CDR2 is SASEGT. The CDR3 is 13 residues long. This CDR3 is CASRQAQTSPLHF. The CDR3 DNA reads as TGTGCCAGCAGACAGGCGCAGACCTCACCCCTCCACTTT.

The chain uses TRBV11-2 and TRBJ2-7, with D maybe TRBD2 (5 bases). Trimming pared 2 bases from V and 0 bases from J, leaving 11 bases between. Germline CDR1 and CDR2: SGHAT and FQNNGV. CDR3 length: 15 amino acids. For the CDR3, the DNA is TGTGCCAGCAGCTTAAGTGAGGGCCACTCCTACGAGCAGTACTTC. Protein: CASSLSEGHSYEQYF.

The chain carries TRBV19 and TRBJ1-6; 8 nucleotides agree with TRBD1. CDR3 length: 14 amino acids. With V trimmed by 6 bases and J by 6 bases, 4 bases remained unmatched. Germline lookup yields CDR1 LNHDA and CDR2 SQIVND (reference sequence). Here the CDR3 reads CASRGQVSNSPLHF. In nucleotides, the CDR3 is TGTGCCAGTAGGGGACAGGTCTCTAATTCACCCCTCCACTTT.

This clone has only a few counts. This chain links TRBV19 with TRBJ2-5; tentative D call: TRBD2 (5 bases). Germline V gene sequence: CDR1 LNHDA, CDR2 SQIVND (reference sequence). This CDR3 is built from 15 residues. The V and J ends lost 1 base and 2 bases respectively, with 11 bases between them. The CDR3 is CASSIGDYLQETQYF. In nucleotides, the CDR3 is TGTGCCAGTAGTATAGGAGACTACCTACAAGAGACCCAGTACTTC.

J is TRBJ1-1 and V is TRBV27, with 11 positions matching TRBD1. The length of the CDR3 is 17 residues. Trimming cost V 4 bases and J 4 bases; bases outside gene matches: 11. In germline, CDR1 is MNHEY, CDR2 SMNVEV (reference sequence). CDR3 protein: CASSSRDRGSLVTEAFF. DNA for the CDR3: TGTGCCAGCAGTTCCCGGGACAGGGGGTCGCTAGTCACTGAAGCTTTCTTT.

The chain couples TRBV29-1 to TRBJ2-1, with 8 bases identical to TRBD1. Germline V gene lookup returns CDR1 SQVTM and CDR2 ANQGSEA. This CDR3 spans 14 amino acids. The CDR3 DNA sequence: TGCACCGCCGCCGGGACAGGTATCTACAATGAGCAGTTCTTC. Its translation is CTAAGTGIYNEQFF.

This clone has more than one count but fewer than ten. The J gene is TRBJ2-1, the V gene TRBV9; 9 bases align to TRBD2. After removal of 6 bases from V and 7 bases from J, the junction contained 11 bases not matched to a gene. Germline V gives CDR1 SGDLS, CDR2 YYNGEE. This CDR3 region has 15 residues. CDR3 DNA sequence: TGTGCCAGCACCCTGCCCCTTAGCGGGAGTAATGAGCAGTTCTTC. It yields the protein CASTLPLSGSNEQFF.

Here the CDR3 DNA reads TGTGCCAGCAGCCACGGGGAGGTCACTGAAGCTTTCTTT. This gives the protein CASSHGEVTEAFF. The J gene is TRBJ1-1, the V gene TRBV3-1 (or the pseudogene TRBV3-2); D gene ambiguous. This CDR3 spans 13 amino acids. The V gene's germline CDR1 is LGHDT and CDR2 YNNKEL (reference sequence). Trimming cost V 3 bases and J 4 bases, with 9 bases left between them.

In this sample, this clone turned up once. The chain has TRBV11-2 and TRBJ1-2; D might be TRBD1 (5 bases). V lost 7 bases to trimming and J lost 7 bases, with 13 bases between them. This CDR3 is built from 12 residues. CDR1 is SGHAT, CDR2 FQNNGV, per germline. The CDR3 nucleotides are TGTGCCAGCACCACGGACATCGGTGGCTACACCTTC. Translating it yields CASTTDIGGYTF.

The genes are TRBV28 and TRBJ2-1, with 16 bases aligning to TRBD2. The ends lost 4 bases at V and 0 bases at J; junction bases unmatched: 15. Germline assignment: CDR1 MDHEN and CDR2 SYDVKM. This CDR3 comprises 22 residues. CDR3 protein: CASSSISGTSGRAHHSYNEQFF. The CDR3 DNA follows: TGTGCCAGCAGTTCTATTTCCGGGACTAGCGGGAGGGCCCATCACTCCTACAATGAGCAGTTCTTC.

This clone appeared once. The chain uses TRBV28 and TRBJ1-2; D is unresolved. Germline V gives CDR1 MDHEN, CDR2 SYDVKM. This CDR3 region has 12 residues. With 4 bases removed from V and 7 bases from J, the gap between germline ends came to 10 bases. The CDR3 nucleotides are TGTGCCAGCAGTTCTTCAGGAATTGGCTACACCTTC. Encoded protein: CASSSSGIGYTF.

The J gene is TRBJ2-7, the V gene TRBV27, with D possibly TRBD1 on 7 matching bases. Trimming stripped 6 bases from V and 3 bases from J, with 18 bases between. This CDR3 spans 15 amino acids. Germline V lookup: CDR1 MNHEY, CDR2 SMNVEV (reference sequence). The CDR3 DNA follows: TGTGCCAGCAGCTCCCGACAGGGAGGACACTACGAGCAGTACTTC. Translated, it gives CASSSRQGGHYEQYF.

The chain couples TRBV7-9 to TRBJ2-7, with D possibly being TRBD1 (5 bases). V gave up 1 base and J gave up 5 bases, with 9 bases separating them. CDR3 length equals 13 residues. CDR1 is SEHNR, CDR2 FQNEAQ, per germline (reference sequence). CDR3 nucleotides: TGTGCCAGCAGCTTAGGTCCAGGGAACGAGCAGTACTTC. Its protein is CASSLGPGNEQYF.

The genes are TRBV4-3 and TRBJ2-5, with D unresolved. Germline CDR1 LGHNA, CDR2 YSLEER. The length of the CDR3 is 17 residues. The V and J ends lost 3 bases and 0 bases respectively, with 17 bases between them. CDR3 protein: CASSQKEITSYQETQYF. In DNA form, the CDR3 reads TGCGCCAGCAGCCAGAAGGAGATAACCTCGTACCAAGAGACCCAGTACTTC.

In its sample, this clone was seen once. V and J are TRBV27 and TRBJ2-2; possible D gene TRBD2, 7 bases. The CDR3 consists of 17 residues. The germline gives CDR1 MNHEY, CDR2 SMNVEV (reference sequence). V lost 0 bases and J lost 1, with 12 bases in between. The CDR3 nucleotides are TGTGCCAGCAGTTTATCGAGGGGGGGACTGAACACCGGGGAGCTGTTTTTT. Protein product: CASSLSRGGLNTGELFF.

This clone was seen a few times. The chain recombines TRBV2 with TRBJ2-2, with 14 bases fitting TRBD2. J gave up 8 bases and V 9 bases, and 8 bases lay outside the gene matches. The CDR3 totals 15 residues. CDR1 and CDR2 from the germline V gene are SNHLY and FYNNEI. In nucleotides, the CDR3 is TGTGCCAGAACCGGGACTAGCGGGAGTTTAGGGGAGCTGTTTTTT. Translated: CARTGTSGSLGELFF.

The chain is built from TRBV28 and TRBJ2-5, with D possibly TRBD2 on 6 matching bases. The CDR3 loop spans 13 amino acids. The germline V gene encodes CDR1 MDHEN and CDR2 SYDVKM. V was cut by 6 bases and J by 5 bases, with 13 bases left in between. In nucleotides, the CDR3 is TGTGCCAGCAGCCCCGGGAGCTGGGAGACCCAGTACTTC. Encoded protein: CASSPGSWETQYF. The complete variable domain, with remaining parts taken from reference TRBV28 and TRBJ2-5, reads DVKVTQSSRYLVKRTGEKVFLECVQDMDHENMFWYRQDPGLGLRLIYFSYDVKMKEKGDIPEGYSVSREKKERFSLILESASTNQTSMYLCASSPGSWETQYFGPGTRLLVL.

Only one count was recorded for this clone. The chain is built from TRBV25-1 and TRBJ1-1; 10 nucleotides agree with TRBD1. The CDR3 contains 14 residues. V lost 4 bases, J lost 5 bases, and 4 bases stayed unmatched. The V gene's germline CDR1 is MGHDK and CDR2 SYGVNS. The CDR3 sequence is CASSGGQGRTEAFF. The DNA for the CDR3 is TGTGCCAGCAGTGGGGGACAGGGGAGGACTGAAGCTTTCTTT.

This clone was observed a few times. This rearrangement joins TRBV2 to TRBJ1-2, with unresolved D. The germline V gene has CDR1 SNHLY and CDR2 FYNNEI. The V end lost 6 bases, the J end lost 8 bases, and 19 bases lay between the germline ends. The CDR3 consists of 14 residues. The CDR3 DNA reads as TGTGCCAGCAGCCTAACCCGGGTTTCGTGGGGCTACACCTTC. It translates to CASSLTRVSWGYTF.

The V gene is TRBV6-5, the J gene TRBJ1-5; D remains ambiguous. The CDR3 totals 14 residues. Trimming removed 7 bases from V and 3 bases from J, with 13 bases in between. CDR1 and CDR2 from the germline V gene are MNHEY and SVGAGI. This chain's CDR3 is CASTGSLFNQPQHF. CDR3 DNA: TGTGCCAGCACGGGTAGCCTGTTCAATCAGCCCCAGCATTTT.

The rearrangement joins TRBV5-1 to TRBJ2-1, with a tentative D call TRBD2 (6 bases). Trimming stripped 3 bases from V and 9 bases from J, with 13 bases between. The CDR3 is made up of 13 amino acids. Looked up from germline, CDR1 is SGHRS and CDR2 is YFSETQ. CDR3 sequence (DNA): TGCGCCAGCAGCTATCCAATCGGGGGTGAGCAGTTCTTC. Translating it yields CASSYPIGGEQFF.

The chain uses TRBV5-1 and TRBJ1-1; D unresolved. Trimming left V 4 bases short and J 4 bases short, with 11 bases between. CDR3 length: 13 amino acids. Germline CDR1 SGHRS, CDR2 YFSETQ. The CDR3 coding sequence is TGCGCCAGCAGCGCCCCGCCTAGCACTGAAGCTTTCTTT. It yields the protein CASSAPPSTEAFF.

V gene TRBV7-2 combines with J gene TRBJ1-3; 8 bases map to TRBD1. The trim removed 1 base at V and 5 bases at J, leaving 1 base unmatched. The CDR3 is made up of 14 amino acids. CDR1 is SGHTA and CDR2 is FQGNSA in the germline V gene. The CDR3 bases are TGTGCCAGCAGCTTAGGGACAGGGAGAAACACCATATATTTT. Amino acid sequence: CASSLGTGRNTIYF.

This chain connects TRBV4-1 to TRBJ2-3; 12 nucleotides match TRBD1. The CDR3 length is 16 residues. CDR1 MGHRA and CDR2 YSYEKL come from the germline V gene. The junction had 0 bases not matched to a gene; V was cut back by 1 base and J by 1 base. This chain's CDR3 is CASSQGDRGRTDTQYF. CDR3 nucleotide sequence: TGCGCCAGCAGCCAAGGGGACAGGGGGCGCACAGATACGCAGTATTTT.

The rearrangement joins TRBV9 to TRBJ2-7, with D perhaps TRBD1 (6 bases). V dropped 4 bases and J dropped 3 bases, with 17 bases sitting between them. CDR3 size: 15 residues. Per germline, CDR1 SGDLS and CDR2 YYNGEE. The DNA of the CDR3 is TGTGCCAGCAGCCCCTACTTTTTAGGGGGCTACGAGCAGTACTTC. Translating it yields CASSPYFLGGYEQYF.

This clone was found a few times. The chain uses TRBV4-2 and TRBJ2-3; 9 positions match TRBD2. V was pared by 2 bases and J by 3 bases, with 3 bases of the junction left unmatched. Per germline, CDR1 LGHNA and CDR2 YNFKEQ. CDR3 size: 15 residues. The CDR3 sequence is CASSQPTSGTDTQYF. CDR3 DNA sequence: TGTGCCAGCAGCCAACCGACTAGCGGTACAGATACGCAGTATTTT.

The chain combines TRBV6-5 with TRBJ1-2; 10 nucleotides line up with TRBD1. This CDR3 is built from 13 residues. CDR1 is MNHEY, CDR2 SVGAGI, per germline. The junction had 0 bases not matched to a gene; V was cut back by 6 bases and J by 2 bases. The CDR3 sequence: CASRDRGNYGYTF. The DNA for the CDR3 is TGTGCCAGCAGGGACAGGGGGAACTATGGCTACACCTTC.